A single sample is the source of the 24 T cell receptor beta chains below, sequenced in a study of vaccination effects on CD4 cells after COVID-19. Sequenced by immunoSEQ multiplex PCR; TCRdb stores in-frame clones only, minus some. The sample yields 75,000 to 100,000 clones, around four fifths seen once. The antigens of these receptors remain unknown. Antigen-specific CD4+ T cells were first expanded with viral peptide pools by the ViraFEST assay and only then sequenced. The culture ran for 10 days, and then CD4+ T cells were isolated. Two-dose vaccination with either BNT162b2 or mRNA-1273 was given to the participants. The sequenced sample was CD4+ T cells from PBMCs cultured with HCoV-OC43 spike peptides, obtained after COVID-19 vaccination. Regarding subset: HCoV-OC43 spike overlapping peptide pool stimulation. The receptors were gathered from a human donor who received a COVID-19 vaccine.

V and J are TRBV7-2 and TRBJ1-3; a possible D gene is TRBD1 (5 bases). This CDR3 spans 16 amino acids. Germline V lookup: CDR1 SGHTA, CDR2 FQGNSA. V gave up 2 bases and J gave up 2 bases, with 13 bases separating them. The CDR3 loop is CASSLKRGQTGNTIYF. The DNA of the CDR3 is TGTGCCAGCAGCTTAAAGCGCGGACAAACTGGAAACACCATATATTTT.

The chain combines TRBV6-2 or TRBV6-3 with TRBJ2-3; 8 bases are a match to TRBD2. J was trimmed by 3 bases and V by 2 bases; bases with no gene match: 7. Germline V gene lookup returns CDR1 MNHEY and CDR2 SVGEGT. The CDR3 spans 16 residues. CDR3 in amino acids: CASSYRGGGGTDTQYF. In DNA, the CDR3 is TGTGCCAGCAGTTACCGGGGGGGCGGGGGAACAGATACGCAGTATTTT.

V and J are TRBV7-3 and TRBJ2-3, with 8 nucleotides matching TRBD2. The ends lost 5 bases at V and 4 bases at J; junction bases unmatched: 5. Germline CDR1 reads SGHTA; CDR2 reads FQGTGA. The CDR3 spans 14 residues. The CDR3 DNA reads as TGTGCCAGCAGCCCATCGGGGGGGGCAGATACGCAGTATTTT. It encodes CASSPSGGADTQYF.

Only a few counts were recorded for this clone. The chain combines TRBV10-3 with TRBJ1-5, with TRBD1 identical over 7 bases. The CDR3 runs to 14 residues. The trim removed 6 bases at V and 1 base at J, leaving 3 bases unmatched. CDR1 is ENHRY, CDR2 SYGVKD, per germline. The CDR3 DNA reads TGTGCCATCAGCCGGGACAGCAGCAATCAGCCCCAGCATTTT. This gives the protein CAISRDSSNQPQHF.

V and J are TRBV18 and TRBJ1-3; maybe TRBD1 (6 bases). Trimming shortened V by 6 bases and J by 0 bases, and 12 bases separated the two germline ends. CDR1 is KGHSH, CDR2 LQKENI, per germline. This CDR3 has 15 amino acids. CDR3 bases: TGTGCCAGCTCGCCCGACAGGCTCTCTGGAAACACCATATATTTT. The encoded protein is CASSPDRLSGNTIYF.

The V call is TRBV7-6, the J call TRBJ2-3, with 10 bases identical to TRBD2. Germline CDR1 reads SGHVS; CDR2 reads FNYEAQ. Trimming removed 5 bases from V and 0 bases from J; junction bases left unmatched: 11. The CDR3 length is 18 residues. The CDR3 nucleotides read TGTGCCAGCAGCCATAGCCCAGGACTAGCGGCTAGCACAGATACGCAGTATTTT. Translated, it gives CASSHSPGLAASTDTQYF.

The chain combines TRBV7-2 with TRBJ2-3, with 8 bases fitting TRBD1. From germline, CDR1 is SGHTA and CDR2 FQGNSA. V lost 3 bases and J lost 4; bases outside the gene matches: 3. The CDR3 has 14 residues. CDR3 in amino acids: CASSLDRDADTQYF. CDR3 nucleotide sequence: TGTGCCAGCAGCTTGGACAGGGATGCAGATACGCAGTATTTT.

CDR3 amino acids: CASSLMGFGQPQHF. The CDR3, as DNA: TGCGCCAGCAGCTTGATGGGATTTGGACAGCCCCAGCATTTT. The chain has TRBV5-1 and TRBJ1-5; no clear D. The germline V gene has CDR1 SGHRS and CDR2 YFSETQ. This CDR3 contains 14 residues. V was trimmed by 1 base and J by 7 bases, leaving 12 bases between them.

DNA for the CDR3: TGTGCCAGCAGCTGGGCCCCGACAGGGGGCGGCTACACCTTC. Protein product: CASSWAPTGGGYTF. This chain joins TRBV11-1 and TRBJ1-2; the match to TRBD1 covers 10 bases. CDR3 size: 14 residues. Losses at the gene ends were 4 bases for V and 8 bases for J; bases not matched to a gene: 7. Per the germline V gene, CDR1 is SGHAT and CDR2 is FQDESV (reference sequence).

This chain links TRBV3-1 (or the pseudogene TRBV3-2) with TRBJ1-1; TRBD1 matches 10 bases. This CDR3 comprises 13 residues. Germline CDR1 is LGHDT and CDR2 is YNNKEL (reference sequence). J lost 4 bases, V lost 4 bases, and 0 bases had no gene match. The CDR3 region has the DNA TGTGCCAGCAGCCGGGACAGGGGCACTGAAGCTTTCTTT. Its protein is CASSRDRGTEAFF.

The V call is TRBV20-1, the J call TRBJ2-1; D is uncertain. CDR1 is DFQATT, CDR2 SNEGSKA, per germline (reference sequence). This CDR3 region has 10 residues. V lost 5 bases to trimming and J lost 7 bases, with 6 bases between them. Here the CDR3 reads CSAGDNEQFF. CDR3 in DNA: TGCAGTGCTGGGGATAATGAGCAGTTCTTC.

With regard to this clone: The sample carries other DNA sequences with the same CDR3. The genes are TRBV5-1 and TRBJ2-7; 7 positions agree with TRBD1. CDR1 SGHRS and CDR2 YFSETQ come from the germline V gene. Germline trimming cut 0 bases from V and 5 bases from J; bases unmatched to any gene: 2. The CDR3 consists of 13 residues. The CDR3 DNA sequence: TGCGCCAGCAGCTTGGGGCAGGGGGACGAGCAGTACGTC. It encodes CASSLGQGDEQYV.

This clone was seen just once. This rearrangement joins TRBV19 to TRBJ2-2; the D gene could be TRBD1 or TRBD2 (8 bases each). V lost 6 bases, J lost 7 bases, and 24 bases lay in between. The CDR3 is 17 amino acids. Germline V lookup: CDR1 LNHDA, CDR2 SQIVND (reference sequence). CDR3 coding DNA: TGTGCCAGTAGCCGCAGGGCGGGAGGACAGGGTGACGGGGAGCTGTTTTTT. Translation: CASSRRAGGQGDGELFF.

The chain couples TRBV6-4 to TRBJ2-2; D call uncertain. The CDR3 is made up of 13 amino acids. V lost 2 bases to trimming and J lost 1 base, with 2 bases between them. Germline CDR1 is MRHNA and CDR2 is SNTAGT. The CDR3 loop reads CASSDRNTGELFF. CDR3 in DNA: TGTGCCAGCAGTGACAGGAACACCGGGGAGCTGTTTTTT.

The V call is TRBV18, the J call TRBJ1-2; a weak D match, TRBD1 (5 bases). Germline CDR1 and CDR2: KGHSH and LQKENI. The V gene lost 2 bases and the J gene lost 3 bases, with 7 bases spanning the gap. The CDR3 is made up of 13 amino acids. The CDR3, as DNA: TGTGCCAGCTCACCAGGGGGAGACTATGGCTACACCTTC. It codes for CASSPGGDYGYTF.

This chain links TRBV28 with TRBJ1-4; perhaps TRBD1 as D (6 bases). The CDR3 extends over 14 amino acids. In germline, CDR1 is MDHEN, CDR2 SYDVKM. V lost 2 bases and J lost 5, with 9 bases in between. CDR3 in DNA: TGTGCCAGCAGTTTAATACAGGGAAATGAAAAACTGTTTTTT. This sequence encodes CASSLIQGNEKLFF.

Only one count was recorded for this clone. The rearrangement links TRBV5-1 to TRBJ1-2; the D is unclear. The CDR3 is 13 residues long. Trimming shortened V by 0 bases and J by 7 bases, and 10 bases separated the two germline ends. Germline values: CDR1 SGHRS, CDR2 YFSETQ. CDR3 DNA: TGCGCCAGCAGCTTGGCCGGCCGGAGTGGCTACACCTTC. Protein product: CASSLAGRSGYTF. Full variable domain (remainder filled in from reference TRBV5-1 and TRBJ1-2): KAGVTQTPRYLIKTRGQQVTLSCSPISGHRSVSWYQQTPGQGLQFLFEYFSETQRNKGNFPGRFSGRQFSNSRSEMNVSTLELGDSALYLCASSLAGRSGYTFGSGTRLTVV.

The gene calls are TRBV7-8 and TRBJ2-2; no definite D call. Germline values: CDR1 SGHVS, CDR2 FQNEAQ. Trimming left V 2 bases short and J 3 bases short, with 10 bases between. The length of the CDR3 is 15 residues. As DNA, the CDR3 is TGTGCCAGCAGCTTAACCCAGGTCTACACCGGGGAGCTGTTTTTT. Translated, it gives CASSLTQVYTGELFF.

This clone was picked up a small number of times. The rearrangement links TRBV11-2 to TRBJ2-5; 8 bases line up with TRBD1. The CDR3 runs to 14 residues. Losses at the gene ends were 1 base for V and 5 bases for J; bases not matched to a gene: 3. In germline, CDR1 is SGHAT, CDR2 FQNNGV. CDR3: CASSLVYRGETQYF. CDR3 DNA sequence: TGTGCCAGCAGCTTAGTGTACAGGGGGGAGACCCAGTACTTC.

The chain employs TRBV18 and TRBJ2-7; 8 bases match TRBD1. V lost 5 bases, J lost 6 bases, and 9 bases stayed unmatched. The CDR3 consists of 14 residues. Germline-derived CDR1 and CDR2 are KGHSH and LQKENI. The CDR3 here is CASSTRTGSGEQYV. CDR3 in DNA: TGTGCCAGCTCAACCAGGACAGGGTCGGGCGAGCAGTACGTC.

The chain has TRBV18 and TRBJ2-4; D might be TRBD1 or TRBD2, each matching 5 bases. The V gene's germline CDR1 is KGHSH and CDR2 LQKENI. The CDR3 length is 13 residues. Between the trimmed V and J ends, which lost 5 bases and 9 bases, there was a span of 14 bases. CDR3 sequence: CASSNGEGSIQYF. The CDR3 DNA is TGTGCCAGCTCAAACGGTGAGGGGAGCATTCAGTACTTC.

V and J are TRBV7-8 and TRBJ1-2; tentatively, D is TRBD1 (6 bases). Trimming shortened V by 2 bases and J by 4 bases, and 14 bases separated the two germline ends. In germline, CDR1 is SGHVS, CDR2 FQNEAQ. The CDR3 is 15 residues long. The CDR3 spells CASSLNRQEVYGYTF. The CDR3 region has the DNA TGTGCCAGCAGCTTAAACCGACAGGAGGTCTATGGCTACACCTTC.

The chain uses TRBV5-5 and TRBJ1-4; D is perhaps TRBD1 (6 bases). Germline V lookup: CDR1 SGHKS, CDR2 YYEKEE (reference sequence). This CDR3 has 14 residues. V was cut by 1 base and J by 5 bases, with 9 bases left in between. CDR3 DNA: TGTGCCAGCAGCTTGATTCAGGGGAATGAAAAACTGTTTTTT. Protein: CASSLIQGNEKLFF.

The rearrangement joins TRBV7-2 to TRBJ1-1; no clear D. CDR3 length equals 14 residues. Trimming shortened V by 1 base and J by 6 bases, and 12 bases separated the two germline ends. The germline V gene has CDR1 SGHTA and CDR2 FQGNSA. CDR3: CASSLGWAAPEAFF. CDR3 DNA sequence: TGTGCCAGCAGCTTAGGGTGGGCAGCTCCTGAAGCTTTCTTT.